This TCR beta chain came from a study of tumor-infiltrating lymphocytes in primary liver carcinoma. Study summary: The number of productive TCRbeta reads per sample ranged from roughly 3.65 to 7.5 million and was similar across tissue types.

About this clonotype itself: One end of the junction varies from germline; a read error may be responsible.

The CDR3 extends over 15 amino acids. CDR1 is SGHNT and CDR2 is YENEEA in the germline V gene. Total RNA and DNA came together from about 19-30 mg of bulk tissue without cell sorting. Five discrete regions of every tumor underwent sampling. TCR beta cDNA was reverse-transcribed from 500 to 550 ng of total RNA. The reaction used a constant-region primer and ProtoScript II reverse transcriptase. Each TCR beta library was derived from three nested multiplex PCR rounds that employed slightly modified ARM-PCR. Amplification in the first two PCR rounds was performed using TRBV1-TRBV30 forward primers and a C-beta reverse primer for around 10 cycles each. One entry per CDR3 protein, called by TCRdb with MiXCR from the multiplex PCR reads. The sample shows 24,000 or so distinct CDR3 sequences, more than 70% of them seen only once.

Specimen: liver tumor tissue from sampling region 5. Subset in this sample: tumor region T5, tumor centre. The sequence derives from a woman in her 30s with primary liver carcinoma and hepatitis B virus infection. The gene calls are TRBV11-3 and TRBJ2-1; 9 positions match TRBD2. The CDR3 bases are TGTGTCAGCAGTCGACTAGCGCGGGGGGGGTATGAGCAGTTCTTC. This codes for CVSSRLARGGYEQFF.